This record covers a single TCR beta chain. Amplification used 60 Vbeta primers and 13 Jbeta primers. This table comes from immunoSEQ multiplex PCR, and its TCRdb copy is limited to in-frame clones, with some not included. Its table lists approximately 60,000 clones. V dropped 0 bases and J dropped 1 base, with 12 bases sitting between them. In germline, CDR1 is MGHRA, CDR2 YSYEKL. The CDR3 has 16 residues. The data are from a study of cytomegalovirus exposure and HLA in healthy donors. The TCR originated in a man aged 25 to 40 in good health and CMV-seropositive. The sequenced sample was PBMCs. The V gene is TRBV4-1, the J gene TRBJ1-1, with D perhaps matching TRBD1 (5 bases). For the CDR3, the DNA is TGCGCCAGCAGCCAAGATGGGGGGAGACAGAACACTGAAGCTTTCTTT. Its translation is CASSQDGGRQNTEAFF.